Below, 28 T cell receptor beta chains from the same sample are listed, as sequenced in a study of T cells expressing NK-cell markers. With the 5' RACE reads reprocessed, TCRdb shows one record per CDR3 protein and no DNA. The ten most abundant clones cover 1.4% of a sample with about 430,000 distinct CDR3 sequences. Sequenced material: blood T cells: a sorted CD56 or NKG2C T cell subset, CD4+ or CD8+ T cells, or bulk PBMC T cells (not recorded which). The receptor set was obtained from a woman aged 50 to 60 in good health.

The CDR3 region is CASSPFSERRESGANVLTF. This chain uses TRBV28 with TRBJ2-6. CDR1 is MDHEN, CDR2 SYDVKM, per germline. CDR3 length: 19 residues.

This chain connects TRBV4-1 to TRBJ2-3; with no DNA, the TCRdb D assignment of TRBD2 cannot be verified. The CDR3 loop spans 15 amino acids. The germline V gene has CDR1 MGHRA and CDR2 YSYEKL. CDR3 loop: CASSQQAGATDTQYF.

The chain combines TRBV20-1 with TRBJ2-1; the TCRdb call, TRBD1, lacks DNA for checking. The CDR3 extends over 15 amino acids. The V gene's germline CDR1 is DFQATT and CDR2 SNEGSKA (reference sequence). CDR3 region: CSARDGGPPLNEQFF.

V usage is TRBV5-1 and J usage is TRBJ2-3; TCRdb returns TRBD2, unconfirmable since there is no DNA. Germline loops: CDR1 SGHRS, CDR2 YFSETQ. The CDR3 has 16 residues. CDR3 sequence reads: CASSSSSGRASDTQYF.

This chain links TRBV19 with TRBJ1-5; TCRdb's D gene call, TRBD1, goes unchecked for lack of DNA. The V gene's germline CDR1 is LNHDA and CDR2 SQIVND (reference sequence). The CDR3 has 14 residues. The CDR3 loop is CASSIKLGEAPQHF.

The V gene is TRBV29-1, the J gene TRBJ1-2. This CDR3 is built from 12 residues. CDR1 and CDR2 from the germline V gene are SQVTM and ANQGSEA. The CDR3 protein is CSGSQSNYGYTF.

The rearrangement joins TRBV7-3 to TRBJ2-7; no DNA is available, so the TRBD1 call from TCRdb remains unchecked. The CDR3 spans 15 residues. CDR1 is SGHTA and CDR2 is FQGTGA in the germline V gene. This chain's CDR3 is CASSLNPTGTYEQYF.

The J gene is TRBJ2-3, the V gene TRBV20-1; TCRdb's D gene call, TRBD1, goes unchecked for lack of DNA. The CDR3 is 13 amino acids. Germline-derived CDR1 and CDR2 are DFQATT and SNEGSKA (reference sequence). The CDR3 reads CSASGDREGTQYF.

The rearrangement uses TRBV6-5 and TRBJ1-2; as DNA is missing, the TRBD1 call by TCRdb cannot be tested. CDR3 length: 15 residues. Looked up from germline, CDR1 is MNHEY and CDR2 is SVGAGI. CDR3 loop: CASSSLGRGRSGYTF.

The chain combines TRBV5-1 with TRBJ2-2; TCRdb's assignment of TRBD1 cannot be checked, as there is no DNA. Germline V gene data show CDR1 as SGHRS and CDR2 as YFSETQ. The CDR3 is 15 amino acids. The CDR3 reads CASSLAGTATGELFF.

The chain carries TRBV10-1 and TRBJ2-5; TCRdb calls TRBD2, which cannot be checked without DNA. The CDR3 is made up of 15 amino acids. The germline V gene has CDR1 WNHNN and CDR2 SYGVQD (reference sequence). CDR3 in amino acids: CASSEAGGSPETQYF.

The rearrangement joins TRBV12-3 or TRBV12-4 to TRBJ1-2. The CDR3 is 14 amino acids. CDR3 sequence reads: CASSWSSDGSGYTF.

The chain carries TRBV21-1 and TRBJ1-2. TRBV21-1 is deemed a pseudogene. CDR3 size: 12 residues. CDR3 in amino acids: CASSKQEHGYTF.

The chain recombines TRBV29-1 with TRBJ2-1; TCRdb gives TRBD2 as the D gene, but with no DNA this cannot be confirmed. The CDR3 has 13 amino acids. Germline CDR1 reads SQVTM; CDR2 reads ANQGSEA. This CDR3 is CSVDLAGVDEQFF.

The gene calls are TRBV24-1 and TRBJ2-5; TCRdb indicates TRBD1, and absent DNA this call remains unverified. CDR1 and CDR2 from the germline V gene are KGHDR and SFDVKD. The CDR3 is 17 amino acids. The CDR3 is CATSDSRGQGNQETQYF.

J is TRBJ2-1 and V is TRBV7-2; TCRdb's D call of TRBD2 is untestable without DNA. In germline, CDR1 is SGHTA, CDR2 FQGNSA. The CDR3 sequence is 17 residues long. CDR3 protein: CASSFGLAGSSYNEQFF.

The V call is TRBV5-1, the J call TRBJ2-1. CDR1 SGHRS and CDR2 YFSETQ come from the germline V gene. The CDR3 contains 14 residues. CDR3 residues: CASNELDGKNEQFF.

The V call is TRBV5-1, the J call TRBJ2-2; as DNA is missing, the TRBD2 call by TCRdb cannot be tested. Per the germline V gene, CDR1 is SGHRS and CDR2 is YFSETQ. The CDR3 has 16 amino acids. CDR3 sequence: CASSLAVGAGAGELFF.

The V call is TRBV12-3 or TRBV12-4, the J call TRBJ2-7; the TRBD2 assignment by TCRdb is unverifiable without DNA. There are 13 residues in the CDR3. The CDR3 sequence: CASSLTSDREQYF.

The rearrangement links TRBV5-1 to TRBJ1-1. The CDR3 extends over 16 amino acids. CDR1 is SGHRS, CDR2 YFSETQ, per germline. CDR3 sequence: CASSLVGGAVNTEAFF. Complete variable domain (other parts from reference TRBV5-1 and TRBJ1-1): KAGVTQTPRYLIKTRGQQVTLSCSPISGHRSVSWYQQTPGQGLQFLFEYFSETQRNKGNFPGRFSGRQFSNSRSEMNVSTLELGDSALYLCASSLVGGAVNTEAFFGQGTRLTVV.

The chain combines TRBV6-1 with TRBJ2-2. Germline V lookup: CDR1 MNHNS, CDR2 SASEGT. The CDR3 consists of 14 residues. CDR3 residues: CASSERLLTGELFF.

The V and J genes are TRBV9 and TRBJ1-1; with no DNA, the TCRdb D assignment of TRBD1 cannot be verified. CDR1 SGDLS and CDR2 YYNGEE come from the germline V gene. This CDR3 is 14 amino acids long. The CDR3 reads CASSPRAGNTEAFF.

The genes are TRBV24-1 and TRBJ2-5; absent DNA, TCRdb's TRBD2 call cannot be checked. The CDR3 covers 15 residues. The germline V gene has CDR1 KGHDR and CDR2 SFDVKD. CDR3 residues: CATSDRKDGRETQYF.

This rearrangement joins TRBV12-3 or TRBV12-4 to TRBJ1-1. The CDR3 is made up of 15 amino acids. CDR3 residues: CASSLVGWAGAEAFF.

The chain couples TRBV5-6 to TRBJ2-1; TCRdb picks TRBD2, but there is no DNA to check that call. Germline CDR1 SGHDT, CDR2 YYEEEE. CDR3 length equals 13 residues. CDR3 in amino acids: CASSPAGTGEQFF.

This chain links TRBV19 with TRBJ1-2; lacking DNA, the TRBD1 call made by TCRdb goes unchecked. The CDR3 contains 15 residues. The germline V gene encodes CDR1 LNHDA and CDR2 SQIVND (reference sequence). The CDR3: CASSIVQGRDYGYTF. The full variable domain, in which reference TRBV19 and TRBJ1-2 provide the parts outside the CDR3, is DGGITQSPKYLFRKEGQNVTLSCEQNLNHDAMYWYRQDPGQGLRLIYYSQIVNDFQKGDIAEGYSVSREKKESFPLTVTSAQKNPTAFYLCASSIVQGRDYGYTFGSGTRLTVV.

The genes are TRBV4-1 and TRBJ2-1. The CDR3 consists of 15 residues. The germline CDR1 and CDR2 sequences are MGHRA and YSYEKL. The CDR3 spells CASSQADGSNNEQFF.

This chain connects TRBV2 to TRBJ2-1; absent DNA, TCRdb's TRBD1 call cannot be checked. Germline V gene lookup returns CDR1 SNHLY and CDR2 FYNNEI. The CDR3 totals 13 residues. CDR3 residues: CASSGLGGAKQFF.